A selection of T cell receptor beta chains follows, all from one sample in a study of a mutant IDH1 vaccine in newly diagnosed glioma. Profiling relied on immunoSEQ multiplex PCR, and the TCRdb table lists in-frame clones only, not all of them. In the table there are tens of thousands of clones, approximately 80% of which are singletons. The specimen was PBMCs, collected from a glioma patient treated with radiotherapy, temozolomide or both. Receptors were obtained from a young man with glioma. The CDR3 runs from the conserved cysteine through the conserved F or W. D genes are given only for firm matches. Only some rows state a clone size, as once, few, many or a class for expanded clones.

v_gene	j_gene	abundance	d_gene	len	CDR3nt	CDR3aa
TRBV5-3	TRBJ1-1	few	NA	13	TGTGCCAGAAGTTCTCGAGGGGACACTGAAGCTTTCTTT	CARSSRGDTEAFF
TRBV6-4	TRBJ2-1	NA	NA	14	TGTGCCAGCAGTGAGGACAGCTCCTACAATGAGCAGTTCTTC	CASSEDSSYNEQFF
TRBV10-3	TRBJ1-4	NA	NA	12	TGTGCCATCAGTGGATCGAGTGAAAAACTGTTTTTT	CAISGSSEKLFF
TRBV6-5	TRBJ2-7	NA	NA	13	TGTGCCAGCACCCCTCAAGGGGGGCCCGAGCAGTACTTC	CASTPQGGPEQYF
TRBV6-6	TRBJ2-5	NA	NA	13	TGTGCCAGCAACGGGGACCCTAAAGAGACCCAGTACTTC	CASNGDPKETQYF
TRBV27	TRBJ2-1	few	TRBD2	15	TGTGCCAGCAGTTTAGGGACTAGCGGGAGTGGTGAGCAGTTCTTC	CASSLGTSGSGEQFF
TRBV30	TRBJ2-7	NA	NA	15	TGTGCCTGGAGTGTATCGGGCGTCACCTCCTACGAGCAGTACTTC	CAWSVSGVTSYEQYF
TRBV5-4	TRBJ1-1	NA	NA	14	TGTGCCAGCAGCTTGGCGCGGGCGAACACTGAAGCTTTCTTT	CASSLARANTEAFF
TRBV2	TRBJ1-6	NA	NA	12	TGTGCCACCCTACAGACCGGTTCACCCCTCCACTTT	CATLQTGSPLHF
TRBV7-2	TRBJ1-5	NA	NA	14	TGTGCCAGCAGCTTCGGGCGGGGAATCAGCCCCCAGCATTTT	CASSFGRGISPQHF
TRBV7-8	TRBJ2-1	NA	NA	13	TGTGCCAGCAGCTTAGGCGGGATGGATGAGCAGTTCTTC	CASSLGGMDEQFF
TRBV6-5	TRBJ2-7	NA	TRBD1	16	TGTGCCAGCAGTTATTCCAGGACAGGGGGCGGAGGCGAGCAGTACTTC	CASSYSRTGGGGEQYF